These 32 T cell receptor beta chains originate from one sample sequenced in a study of T-cell memory formation after mild COVID-19. Each CDR3 protein is one row after TCRdb ran MiXCR on the 5' RACE reads. Of about 340,000 distinct CDR3 sequences in the sample, over 10% were seen once. The sequenced material came from PBMCs or a T cell subset sorted from them (not recorded which). These receptors all come from a man between 18 and 29 years old who had mild COVID-19 (a few samples of this study predate the infection). Cell type and time point are not known.

The table lists this clonotype with a few counts. The rearrangement links TRBV6-6 to TRBJ1-2; no clear D. V was pared by 11 bases and J by 2 bases, with 12 bases between. The CDR3 contains 12 residues. Germline V lookup: CDR1 MNHNY, CDR2 SVGAGI (reference sequence). DNA for the CDR3: TGTGCCGGCCGGGCCCCCAACTATGGCTACACCTTC. Translated, it gives CAGRAPNYGYTF.

V gene TRBV6-2 or TRBV6-3 combines with J gene TRBJ2-7; D is unresolved. CDR3 length: 13 amino acids. Trimming stripped 2 bases from V and 1 base from J, with 6 bases between. CDR1 and CDR2 from the germline V gene are MNHEY and SVGEGT. Here the CDR3 reads CASSYAGSYEQYV. The CDR3 nucleotides are TGTGCCAGCAGTTACGCTGGATCCTACGAGCAGTACGTC.

V and J are TRBV12-3 or TRBV12-4 and TRBJ1-1; tentatively, D is TRBD1 (5 bases). V lost 3 bases to trimming and J lost 10 bases, with 12 bases between them. There are 12 residues in the CDR3. This chain's CDR3 is CASSFGGGGAFF. The CDR3 DNA follows: TGTGCCAGCAGTTTTGGGGGTGGGGGAGCTTTCTTT.

The chain links TRBV7-8 to TRBJ2-2; possibly TRBD1 for D (5 bases). The CDR3 is 16 residues long. V lost 3 bases and J 1 base, leaving 12 bases between the germline ends. Germline CDR1 reads SGHVS; CDR2 reads FQNEAQ. The CDR3, as DNA: TGTGCCAGCAGCTTTAAAGGGGTTTGGAACACCGGGGAGCTGTTTTTT. Encoded protein: CASSFKGVWNTGELFF.

This clonotype was found a few times. J is TRBJ1-1 and V is TRBV5-4; D is unresolved. The CDR3 has 14 residues. From germline, CDR1 is SGHNT and CDR2 YYREEE (reference sequence). V lost 0 bases and J lost 8, with 14 bases in between. This CDR3 reads CASSLDRVAREAFF. CDR3 coding DNA: TGTGCCAGCAGCTTGGATCGGGTGGCACGAGAAGCTTTCTTT.

This clonotype was recorded a few times. This rearrangement joins TRBV29-1 to TRBJ2-7; 10 bases are shared with TRBD1. There are 14 residues in the CDR3. Germline CDR1 SQVTM, CDR2 ANQGSEA. The junction had 9 bases not matched to a gene; V was cut back by 4 bases and J by 6 bases. CDR3 residues: CSVARGTGDSEQYF. As DNA, the CDR3 is TGCAGCGTTGCCCGGGGGACAGGGGACTCCGAGCAGTACTTC.

In regard to this clonotype: This may arise from a read error, as a much more abundant clone is one base away. The CDR3 loop is CASVSRSGGYTF. Here the CDR3 DNA reads TGTGCCAGCGTGTCTCGGTCGGGGGGCTACACCTTC. This chain joins TRBV6-5 and TRBJ1-2; D ambiguous. The CDR3 consists of 12 residues. Looked up from germline, CDR1 is MNHEY and CDR2 is SVGAGI. V lost 8 bases, J lost 8 bases, and 15 bases lay in between.

This clonotype was seen a handful of times. V is TRBV5-1 and J is TRBJ2-1; D might be TRBD1 or TRBD2, each matching 5 bases. Trimming shortened V by 3 bases and J by 4 bases, and 20 bases separated the two germline ends. This CDR3 has 17 amino acids. In germline, CDR1 is SGHRS, CDR2 YFSETQ. The CDR3 spells CASSSLSRDAAYNEQFF. Written as DNA, the CDR3 is TGCGCCAGCAGCTCCCTATCACGGGACGCCGCATACAATGAGCAGTTCTTC.

This clonotype was observed many times. This chain connects TRBV28 to TRBJ2-5, with no clear D. The ends were cut back, 4 bases at V and 4 bases at J, with 10 bases in the middle. The CDR3 contains 13 residues. CDR1 MDHEN and CDR2 SYDVKM come from the germline V gene. DNA of the CDR3: TGTGCCAGCAGTTCCGGACCGGCAGAGACCCAGTACTTC. The encoded protein is CASSSGPAETQYF.

The chain joins TRBV6-2 or TRBV6-3 to TRBJ1-5, with 10 nucleotides matching TRBD1. The J segment lost 4 bases and the V segment lost 2 bases, leaving 5 bases of the junction unmatched. The CDR3 spans 16 residues. Per the germline V gene, CDR1 is MNHEY and CDR2 is SVGEGT. CDR3 DNA sequence: TGTGCCAGCAGTTACGGGGGACAGGGGATAAATCAGCCCCAGCATTTT. This gives the protein CASSYGGQGINQPQHF.

The rearrangement joins TRBV10-1 to TRBJ1-1, with D hard to call. Deletions cut 0 bases from V and 3 bases from J, with 8 bases between. Germline V lookup: CDR1 WNHNN, CDR2 SYGVQD (reference sequence). CDR3 size: 14 residues. This CDR3 is CASSESQIDTEAFF. DNA for the CDR3: TGCGCCAGCAGTGAGTCCCAGATTGACACTGAAGCTTTCTTT.

This clonotype has more than one count but fewer than ten. This chain joins TRBV28 and TRBJ1-2; tentative D call: TRBD1 (5 bases). The germline V gene encodes CDR1 MDHEN and CDR2 SYDVKM. The V gene lost 7 bases and the J gene lost 7 bases, with 13 bases spanning the gap. This CDR3 contains 12 residues. The CDR3 loop reads CASTLSGVGYTF. The CDR3 nucleotides are TGTGCCAGCACACTATCGGGGGTTGGCTACACCTTC.

This sequence joins TRBV12-3 or TRBV12-4 and TRBJ2-1; TRBD1 matches at 9 bases. With V trimmed by 6 bases and J by 6 bases, 3 bases remained unmatched. This CDR3 has 13 amino acids. The CDR3 protein is CASRKTGGNEQFF. CDR3 nucleotide sequence: TGTGCCAGCAGAAAGACAGGGGGCAATGAGCAGTTCTTC.

The V gene is TRBV6-5, the J gene TRBJ2-5, with D perhaps given as TRBD1 or TRBD2 (5 bases each). The V gene's germline CDR1 is MNHEY and CDR2 SVGAGI. CDR3 length: 14 amino acids. Trimming removed 6 bases at V and 4 bases at J, with 15 bases between. CDR3 residues: CASRPLGDVETQYF. The CDR3 nucleotides read TGTGCCAGCAGGCCTCTGGGGGACGTAGAGACCCAGTACTTC.

The chain combines TRBV4-1 with TRBJ2-2; a weak D match, TRBD1 (5 bases). The V end lost 3 bases, the J end lost 7 bases, and 12 bases lay between the germline ends. This CDR3 comprises 14 residues. Germline CDR1 MGHRA, CDR2 YSYEKL. CDR3 protein: CASSQSQDGGELFF. The CDR3, as DNA: TGCGCCAGCAGCCAGTCACAGGACGGCGGGGAGCTGTTTTTT.

This clonotype was counted between two and nine times. The chain couples TRBV6-6 to TRBJ1-5; a weak D match, TRBD1 (6 bases). The germline gives CDR1 MNHNY, CDR2 SVGAGI (reference sequence). Trimming removed 0 bases from V and 6 bases from J, with 15 bases in between. This CDR3 has 16 residues. CDR3 bases: TGTGCCAGCAGTTACTCTGAGGGGGAATTTGGTCAGCCCCAGCATTTT. Protein sequence: CASSYSEGEFGQPQHF.

Regarding this clonotype: Relative to the germline gene, one junction end is altered; a read error may explain this. The gene calls are TRBV12-5 and TRBJ2-7, with 8 bases matching TRBD2. CDR1 and CDR2 from the germline V gene are LGHNT and FRNRAP. This CDR3 is built from 15 residues. This CDR3 is CGSGPPGGNDYEQYF. The CDR3 DNA follows: TGTGGTAGTGGCCCCCCGGGGGGGAACGACTACGAGCAGTACTTC.

This clonotype was seen ten or more times. The chain couples TRBV29-1 to TRBJ2-3, with unresolved D. The CDR3 runs to 10 residues. Germline V gene sequence: CDR1 SQVTM, CDR2 ANQGSEA. The germline V and J ends were trimmed by 4 bases and 6 bases, with 5 bases remaining between them. The chain's CDR3 is CSVGGDTQYF. The CDR3 DNA follows: TGCAGCGTTGGTGGGGATACGCAGTATTTT.

This clonotype was detected many times. V gene TRBV5-1 combines with J gene TRBJ2-3; D is ambiguous. Trimming left V 0 bases short and J 4 bases short, with 15 bases between. The CDR3 length is 16 residues. Germline-derived CDR1 and CDR2 are SGHRS and YFSETQ. In DNA, the CDR3 is TGCGCCAGCAGCTTGGTTGGATTGGGGTCCGCAGATACGCAGTATTTT. Amino acids: CASSLVGLGSADTQYF.

This clonotype was found a few times. The rearrangement joins TRBV20-1 to TRBJ2-5; D uncertain. Germline-derived CDR1 and CDR2 are DFQATT and SNEGSKA (reference sequence). The ends were cut back, 3 bases at V and 4 bases at J, with 6 bases in the middle. This CDR3 contains 11 residues. In DNA form, the CDR3 reads TGCAGTGCTAGGAACGGAGAGACCCAGTACTTC. Translated: CSARNGETQYF.

V gene TRBV12-3 or TRBV12-4 combines with J gene TRBJ1-1, with D hard to call. The CDR3 has 13 amino acids. Trimming took off 7 bases at V and 1 base at J, with 10 bases between the two ends. CDR3 in DNA: TGTGCCAGCAATCTTGGAGGGAACACTGAAGCTTTCTTT. Protein sequence: CASNLGGNTEAFF.

This clonotype occurred a few times. V gene TRBV7-3 combines with J gene TRBJ2-1, with no clear D. CDR1 and CDR2 from the germline V gene are SGHTA and FQGTGA. The CDR3 covers 16 residues. Trimming cost V 5 bases and J 2 bases, with 16 bases left between them. The chain's CDR3 is CASSREPGRTYNEQFF. CDR3 DNA sequence: TGTGCCAGCAGCCGTGAACCCGGTAGGACCTACAATGAGCAGTTCTTC.

This clonotype was seen more than once but under ten times. The chain links TRBV7-2 to TRBJ1-2; a possible D gene is TRBD1 (5 bases). In germline, CDR1 is SGHTA, CDR2 FQGNSA. Deletions cut 1 base from V and 0 bases from J, with 12 bases between. The CDR3 runs to 16 residues. The CDR3 sequence: CASSLDIDRPNYGYTF. The CDR3 nucleotides read TGTGCCAGCAGCTTAGATATAGACAGACCTAACTATGGCTACACCTTC.

In DNA form, the CDR3 reads TGTGCCAGATCCGGGATGTGGGAGACCCAGTACTTC. Translation: CARSGMWETQYF. V and J are TRBV9 and TRBJ2-5, with a tentative D call TRBD2 (5 bases). The CDR3 runs to 12 residues. Germline-derived CDR1 and CDR2 are SGDLS and YYNGEE. V lost 8 bases to trimming and J lost 5 bases, with 13 bases between them.

V usage is TRBV10-3 and J usage is TRBJ1-4; D call uncertain. Germline V CDR1 and CDR2: ENHRY, SYGVKD. CDR3 size: 15 residues. The germline V and J ends were trimmed by 0 bases and 4 bases, with 9 bases remaining between them. The CDR3 here is CAISESTRSNEKLFF. The CDR3 DNA follows: TGTGCCATCAGTGAGTCGACACGGAGTAATGAAAAACTGTTTTTT.

This clonotype has more than one count but fewer than ten. This chain joins TRBV4-2 and TRBJ2-3; a possible D gene is TRBD2 (5 bases). The CDR3 consists of 17 residues. Trimming took 0 bases from V and 0 from J, leaving 13 bases between them. CDR1 and CDR2 (germline): LGHNA, YNFKEQ. This CDR3 is CASSQEPRPGSTDTQYF. The CDR3 DNA follows: TGTGCCAGCAGCCAAGAACCGAGGCCGGGGAGCACAGATACGCAGTATTTT.

This rearrangement joins TRBV15 to TRBJ2-1; D perhaps matches TRBD1 (7 bases). CDR1 LNHNV and CDR2 YYDKDF come from the germline V gene (reference sequence). The CDR3 sequence is 14 residues long. The V end lost 5 bases, the J end lost 5 bases, and 13 bases lay between the germline ends. CDR3 nucleotides: TGTGCCACCAGCGGGAGGACAGGTGACAATGAGCAGTTCTTC. As protein: CATSGRTGDNEQFF. Looking up the rest from reference TRBV15 and TRBJ2-1 gives the full variable domain: DAMVIQNPRYQVTQFGKPVTLSCSQTLNHNVMYWYQQKSSQAPKLLFHYYDKDFNNEADTPDNFQSRRPNTSFCFLDIRSPGLGDTAMYLCATSGRTGDNEQFFGPGTRLTVL.

This rearrangement joins TRBV27 to TRBJ2-4; TRBD1 aligns across 9 bases. Germline V gives CDR1 MNHEY, CDR2 SMNVEV (reference sequence). J was trimmed by 8 bases and V by 4 bases; bases with no gene match: 9. The length of the CDR3 is 15 residues. The CDR3 region is CASSYVGDRDDIQYF. The DNA for the CDR3 is TGTGCCAGCAGTTACGTCGGGGACAGGGATGACATTCAGTACTTC.

This clonotype showed up just once. The gene calls are TRBV5-1 and TRBJ1-1; unclear D gene. V lost 0 bases and J 0 bases, leaving 9 bases between the germline ends. The CDR3 loop spans 15 amino acids. CDR1 and CDR2 (germline): SGHRS, YFSETQ. CDR3 sequence: CASSLARQMNTEAFF. CDR3 nucleotide sequence: TGCGCCAGCAGCTTGGCCCGGCAGATGAACACTGAAGCTTTCTTT.

This chain joins TRBV7-3 and TRBJ2-2; either TRBD1 or TRBD2 may supply D (5 bases each). The V end was cut by 5 bases, the J end by 6 bases, with 13 bases between. Germline CDR1 is SGHTA and CDR2 is FQGTGA. The CDR3 runs to 14 residues. CDR3 protein: CASSLGLGAGELFF. The CDR3 DNA follows: TGTGCCAGCAGCCTAGGCCTGGGGGCCGGGGAGCTGTTTTTT. Filled out from reference TRBV7-3 and TRBJ2-2, the complete variable domain reads GAGVSQTPSNKVTEKGKYVELRCDPISGHTALYWYRQSLGQGPEFLIYFQGTGAADDSGLPNDRFFAVRPEGSVSTLKIQRTERGDSAVYLCASSLGLGAGELFFGEGSRLTVL.

There are a few counts of this clonotype. This rearrangement joins TRBV4-3 to TRBJ2-3; D not certain. Germline loops: CDR1 LGHNA, CDR2 YSLEER. This CDR3 is built from 15 residues. The V gene lost 0 bases and the J gene lost 2 bases, with 9 bases spanning the gap. The CDR3 reads CASSQDRHDTDTQYF. The DNA of the CDR3 is TGCGCCAGCAGCCAAGACCGCCACGACACAGATACGCAGTATTTT.

The rearrangement joins TRBV12-3 or TRBV12-4 to TRBJ2-1; 8 positions match TRBD2. V trimming: 4 bases; J trimming: 9 bases; junction bases outside the gene matches: 8. The CDR3 consists of 14 residues. The CDR3 DNA reads as TGTGCCAGCAGTTGGAGCGGGGGCTATGTTGAGCAGTTCTTC. Amino acid sequence: CASSWSGGYVEQFF.